Each of the 32 T cell receptor beta chains below was sequenced from the same sample in a study of T cells in Graves' hyperthyroidism and ophthalmopathy. RNA transcripts gave rise to amplified TCR beta CDR3 regions. HTBI primers were employed in a first-round RT-PCR of the TCR CDR3. A single record per CDR3 protein comes from TCRdb applying MiXCR to the multiplex PCR reads. The sample records over 250,000 distinct CDR3 sequences, less than 30% being singletons. The sequencing input was blood. All receptors come from a man aged 40-55 years with Graves' hyperthyroidism that later progressed to Graves' ophthalmopathy.

This clonotype was counted at least ten times. The chain employs TRBV6-2 or TRBV6-3 and TRBJ2-7; weak D call: TRBD1 (6 bases). Germline values: CDR1 MNHEY, CDR2 SVGEGT. The CDR3 contains 16 residues. V was trimmed by 4 bases and J by 5 bases, leaving 21 bases between them. CDR3 residues: CASSSSGRSGADEQYF. As DNA, the CDR3 is TGTGCCAGCAGTTCCTCGGGTAGGTCAGGGGCGGACGAGCAGTACTTC.

The CDR3 coding sequence is TGTGCCAGCAGTGACAGGGTAGGATACGAGCAGTACTTC. Protein product: CASSDRVGYEQYF. V usage is TRBV6-1 and J usage is TRBJ2-7, with a tentative D call TRBD1 (5 bases). There are 13 residues in the CDR3. Germline lookup yields CDR1 MNHNS and CDR2 SASEGT. Between the trimmed V and J ends, which lost 3 bases and 4 bases, there was a span of 10 bases.

The table lists this clonotype with many counts. This rearrangement joins TRBV30 to TRBJ2-5, with 8 bases fitting TRBD1. Trimming cost V 2 bases and J 7 bases; bases outside gene matches: 9. This CDR3 is 14 amino acids long. The V gene's germline CDR1 is GTSNPN and CDR2 SVGIG (reference sequence). CDR3: CAWSITAGGATQYF. The CDR3 coding sequence is TGTGCCTGGAGTATTACCGCAGGGGGCGCGACCCAGTACTTC.

In its sample, this clonotype was seen many times. The chain is built from TRBV4-1 and TRBJ2-5, with 12 bases that match TRBD1. Germline loops: CDR1 MGHRA, CDR2 YSYEKL. The V and J ends lost 4 bases and 2 bases, in that order; junction bases with no gene match: 14. The CDR3 is 19 residues long. This CDR3 is CASSLYFRDRGRLQETQYF. The CDR3 nucleotides read TGCGCCAGCAGCCTCTACTTCCGGGACAGGGGGCGATTACAAGAGACCCAGTACTTC.

This clonotype was seen at least ten times. The gene calls are TRBV5-1 and TRBJ2-3; tentatively, D is TRBD2 (5 bases). Germline values: CDR1 SGHRS, CDR2 YFSETQ. Trimming removed 4 bases from V and 0 bases from J, with 12 bases in between. The CDR3 runs 15 residues. The CDR3 loop reads CASSPGRGSTDTQYF. DNA for the CDR3: TGCGCCAGCAGCCCTGGAAGAGGGAGCACAGATACGCAGTATTTT.

Many counts were recorded for this clonotype. The genes are TRBV30 and TRBJ1-2, with TRBD1 as a possible D gene (5 bases). The V and J ends lost 8 bases and 3 bases respectively, with 13 bases between them. This CDR3 spans 12 amino acids. Germline V lookup: CDR1 GTSNPN, CDR2 SVGIG (reference sequence). The CDR3 nucleotides are TGTGCCACCCGTGGGGGGGACTATGGCTACACCTTC. It codes for CATRGGDYGYTF.

This clonotype was counted at least ten times. The rearrangement joins TRBV6-5 to TRBJ2-7; D could derive from TRBD1 or TRBD2 (7 bases each). Germline V CDR1 and CDR2: MNHEY, SVGAGI. Trimming took off 6 bases at V and 0 bases at J, with 12 bases between the two ends. The CDR3 extends over 14 amino acids. In nucleotides, the CDR3 is TGTGCCAGCAGAGCGGGACAGCACTCCTACGAGCAGTACTTC. Protein sequence: CASRAGQHSYEQYF.

This clonotype was seen repeatedly, ten times or more. The chain couples TRBV10-3 to TRBJ2-3; D not certain. Per the germline V gene, CDR1 is ENHRY and CDR2 is SYGVKD. The germline V and J ends were trimmed by 0 bases and 4 bases, with 2 bases remaining between them. The CDR3 is 12 amino acids. CDR3 residues: CAISESADTQYF. In nucleotides, the CDR3 is TGTGCCATCAGTGAGTCGGCAGATACGCAGTATTTT.

This clonotype appeared many times. This sequence joins TRBV4-1 and TRBJ2-2; 8 bases are a match to TRBD2. The CDR3 has 16 amino acids. Germline loops: CDR1 MGHRA, CDR2 YSYEKL. V was pared by 1 base and J by 6 bases, with 7 bases of the junction left unmatched. Written as DNA, the CDR3 is TGCGCCAGCAGCCAAGGGGGCGGGAGGAAGCCCGGGGAGCTGTTTTTT. Translated, it gives CASSQGGGRKPGELFF.

The V gene is TRBV9, the J gene TRBJ2-5; D not certain. The germline V gene encodes CDR1 SGDLS and CDR2 YYNGEE. The V and J ends lost 2 bases and 5 bases respectively, with 10 bases between them. The CDR3 is made up of 13 amino acids. The CDR3 here is CASSVDGRETQYF. CDR3 in DNA: TGTGCCAGCAGCGTTGACGGGCGGGAGACCCAGTACTTC.

This clonotype was seen once. This chain joins TRBV7-2 and TRBJ2-5; D possibly corresponds to TRBD2 (6 bases). The germline V gene has CDR1 SGHTA and CDR2 FQGNSA. This CDR3 contains 14 residues. The ends were cut back, 0 bases at V and 4 bases at J, with 9 bases in the middle. The CDR3 DNA reads TGTGCCAGCAGCTTAGCCGGGAGAGCAGAGACCCAGTACTTC. Encoded protein: CASSLAGRAETQYF. The full variable domain, rest sourced from reference TRBV7-2 and TRBJ2-5, is GAGVSQSPSNKVTEKGKDVELRCDPISGHTALYWYRQSLGQGLEFLIYFQGNSAPDKSGLPSDRFSAERTGGSVSTLTIQRTQQEDSAVYLCASSLAGRAETQYFGPGTRLLVL.

V usage is TRBV28 and J usage is TRBJ2-7, with TRBD1 identical over 12 bases. Germline CDR1 MDHEN, CDR2 SYDVKM. CDR3 length: 15 residues. V was clipped by 7 bases and J by 6 bases; unmatched bases: 10. The chain's CDR3 is CASTLLGQGASEQYF. The CDR3, as DNA: TGTGCCAGCACCCTACTGGGACAGGGGGCCTCCGAGCAGTACTTC.

The J gene is TRBJ1-1, the V gene TRBV12-3 or TRBV12-4; no reliable D call. The V end lost 3 bases, the J end lost 4 bases, and 6 bases lay between the germline ends. This CDR3 spans 12 amino acids. In DNA form, the CDR3 reads TGTGCCAGCAGTTTCCGGGTCACTGAAGCTTTCTTT. Translated: CASSFRVTEAFF.

This clonotype was seen repeatedly, ten times or more. V gene TRBV20-1 combines with J gene TRBJ2-7; D uncertain. This CDR3 has 12 residues. Germline CDR1 DFQATT, CDR2 SNEGSKA (reference sequence). Between the trimmed V and J ends, which lost 5 bases and 0 bases, there was a span of 8 bases. The CDR3 sequence is CSAHRTSYEQYF. The CDR3 DNA reads as TGCAGTGCTCACCGGACCTCCTACGAGCAGTACTTC.

This clonotype occurred many times. The chain uses TRBV28 and TRBJ2-7; D unclear. Deletions cut 3 bases from V and 3 bases from J, with 12 bases between. Per germline, CDR1 MDHEN and CDR2 SYDVKM. The CDR3 runs to 14 residues. The CDR3 region is CASSLPDDYYEQYF. The CDR3 DNA reads as TGTGCCAGCAGTTTGCCGGACGATTACTACGAGCAGTACTTC.

This clonotype was observed a few times. A read error may be the cause here, since a much bigger clone is one base away. J is TRBJ2-2 and V is TRBV11-3; 7 nucleotides agree with TRBD2. Per germline, CDR1 SGHNT and CDR2 YENEEA. Germline trimming cut 5 bases from V and 5 bases from J; bases unmatched to any gene: 8. The CDR3 loop spans 15 amino acids. In nucleotides, the CDR3 is TGTGCCAGCAGCCCGGACGAAGCGGGGACCGGGGAGCTGTTTTTT. As protein: CASSPDEAGTGELFF.

This clonotype showed up many times. The chain has TRBV7-3 and TRBJ1-3, with unresolved D. Trimming removed 2 bases from V and 2 bases from J, with 4 bases in between. The CDR3 spans 13 residues. Germline CDR1 reads SGHTA; CDR2 reads FQGTGA. This CDR3 reads CASSLDPGNTIYF. The CDR3 DNA reads as TGTGCCAGCAGCTTAGATCCTGGAAACACCATATATTTT.

This clonotype was counted many times. The V call is TRBV5-1, the J call TRBJ2-7, with no clear D. CDR3 length: 12 residues. V was cut by 4 bases and J by 6 bases, with 11 bases left in between. Germline lookup yields CDR1 SGHRS and CDR2 YFSETQ. The CDR3 sequence is CASSHPSPEQYF. The DNA for the CDR3 is TGCGCCAGCAGCCACCCGTCCCCCGAGCAGTACTTC.

In this sample, this clonotype turned up many times. V and J are TRBV28 and TRBJ1-1; D perhaps matches TRBD1 (5 bases). From germline, CDR1 is MDHEN and CDR2 SYDVKM. With 6 bases removed from V and 0 bases from J, the gap between germline ends came to 17 bases. CDR3 size: 16 residues. The CDR3 nucleotides read TGTGCCAGCAGCCCAGGGCGGGGAGGGTTGAACACTGAAGCTTTCTTT. Amino acids: CASSPGRGGLNTEAFF.

This clonotype has ten or more counts. The rearrangement uses TRBV29-1 and TRBJ2-7; weak D call: TRBD1 (6 bases). Per the germline V gene, CDR1 is SQVTM and CDR2 is ANQGSEA. The ends were cut back, 3 bases at V and 7 bases at J, with 13 bases in the middle. The CDR3 loop spans 12 amino acids. The CDR3 here is CSVDRGTSEQYF. The CDR3 DNA follows: TGCAGCGTTGATAGGGGGACAAGTGAGCAGTACTTC.

This clonotype was seen repeatedly, ten times or more. The J gene is TRBJ2-7, the V gene TRBV13; 7 nucleotides line up with TRBD1. The V gene's germline CDR1 is PRHDT and CDR2 FYEKMQ (reference sequence). The CDR3 is made up of 16 amino acids. V was clipped by 2 bases and J by 6 bases; unmatched bases: 13. Here the CDR3 reads CASSLTNRARGFEQYF. The CDR3 DNA follows: TGTGCCAGCAGCTTAACGAATCGGGCCAGGGGGTTCGAGCAGTACTTC.

The gene calls are TRBV6-2 or TRBV6-3 and TRBJ2-7, with D unclear. The CDR3 runs to 15 residues. V gave up 5 bases and J gave up 4 bases, with 18 bases separating them. Germline CDR1 and CDR2: MNHEY and SVGEGT. The CDR3 is CASSDPGLTLYEQYF. The CDR3 region has the DNA TGTGCCAGCAGTGACCCCGGATTGACCCTATACGAGCAGTACTTC.

This clonotype was recorded many times. This chain uses TRBV5-1 with TRBJ1-1, with D uncertain. V lost 1 base to trimming and J lost 10 bases, with 14 bases between them. The CDR3 runs to 13 residues. CDR1 is SGHRS and CDR2 is YFSETQ in the germline V gene. The CDR3 bases are TGCGCCAGCAGCTTGTCAGAGTCCCAAACAGCTTTCTTT. Amino acid sequence: CASSLSESQTAFF.

This clonotype was detected only a few times. The J gene is TRBJ1-5, the V gene TRBV6-5; TRBD1 is a possible D gene (5 bases). The CDR3 consists of 14 residues. Per germline, CDR1 MNHEY and CDR2 SVGAGI. V dropped 0 bases and J dropped 2 bases, with 5 bases sitting between them. The CDR3 DNA follows: TGTGCCAGCAGTTACTCAGGGGGCAATCAGCCCCAGCATTTT. Translated: CASSYSGGNQPQHF.

This clonotype has ten or more counts. The V and J genes are TRBV28 and TRBJ2-7; the match to TRBD2 covers 11 bases. This CDR3 has 13 amino acids. J gave up 6 bases and V 7 bases, and 5 bases lay outside the gene matches. Germline CDR1 and CDR2: MDHEN and SYDVKM. The CDR3, as DNA: TGTGCCAGCATGACTAGCGGGGCTTTCGAGCAGTACTTC. Protein sequence: CASMTSGAFEQYF.

Ten or more counts support this clonotype. This chain links TRBV2 with TRBJ1-2; TRBD1 might be the D (5 bases). Germline values: CDR1 SNHLY, CDR2 FYNNEI. The V end was cut by 6 bases, the J end by 6 bases, with 14 bases between. The CDR3 sequence is 13 residues long. The CDR3 DNA follows: TGTGCCAGCAGCAACACAGGCGGCGATGGCTACACCTTC. Translated, it gives CASSNTGGDGYTF.

The gene calls are TRBV11-2 and TRBJ1-2; D gene ambiguous. The CDR3 loop spans 15 amino acids. The V gene's germline CDR1 is SGHAT and CDR2 FQNNGV. Trimming left V 4 bases short and J 5 bases short, with 17 bases between. The CDR3 reads CASSSQRTGPYGYTF. The DNA for the CDR3 is TGTGCCAGCAGCTCACAGAGGACGGGTCCGTATGGCTACACCTTC.

The table lists this clonotype with many counts. The V call is TRBV7-2, the J call TRBJ1-1, with 9 positions matching TRBD1. Per the germline V gene, CDR1 is SGHTA and CDR2 is FQGNSA. CDR3 length: 15 residues. After removal of 3 bases from V and 5 bases from J, the junction contained 7 bases not matched to a gene. This CDR3 reads CASSFQTGGRTEAFF. The CDR3 region has the DNA TGTGCCAGCAGCTTCCAGACAGGGGGAAGAACTGAAGCTTTCTTT.

J is TRBJ1-1 and V is TRBV20-1; weak D call: TRBD1 (5 bases). This CDR3 has 14 residues. The germline V gene encodes CDR1 DFQATT and CDR2 SNEGSKA (reference sequence). Trimming pared 6 bases from V and 0 bases from J, leaving 14 bases between. CDR3: CSAPSDTMNTEAFF. In DNA form, the CDR3 reads TGCAGTGCCCCCTCGGACACCATGAACACTGAAGCTTTCTTT.

This clonotype came up many times. The V gene is TRBV20-1, the J gene TRBJ2-7; unclear D gene. With 4 bases removed from V and 1 base from J, the gap between germline ends came to 2 bases. CDR1 is DFQATT and CDR2 is SNEGSKA in the germline V gene (reference sequence). The CDR3 loop spans 10 amino acids. CDR3 in DNA: TGCAGTGCTATGTCCTACGAGCAGTACTTC. It is translated as CSAMSYEQYF.

This clonotype occurred many times. The gene calls are TRBV19 and TRBJ1-3; weak D call: TRBD1 (6 bases). This CDR3 is built from 15 residues. In germline, CDR1 is LNHDA, CDR2 SQIVND (reference sequence). The V gene lost 9 bases and the J gene lost 0 bases, with 15 bases spanning the gap. The CDR3 DNA reads as TGTGCCAGCCACAGAACAGGGATCTCTGGAAACACCATATATTTT. Protein: CASHRTGISGNTIYF.

This clonotype occurred many times. This chain uses TRBV28 with TRBJ1-5; tentative D call: TRBD1 (5 bases). Trimming took 7 bases from V and 3 from J, leaving 16 bases between them. The CDR3 consists of 15 residues. Germline assignment: CDR1 MDHEN and CDR2 SYDVKM. The CDR3 loop is CASTPGGLNNQPQHF. The DNA of the CDR3 is TGTGCCAGCACCCCGGGGGGTTTGAACAATCAGCCCCAGCATTTT.